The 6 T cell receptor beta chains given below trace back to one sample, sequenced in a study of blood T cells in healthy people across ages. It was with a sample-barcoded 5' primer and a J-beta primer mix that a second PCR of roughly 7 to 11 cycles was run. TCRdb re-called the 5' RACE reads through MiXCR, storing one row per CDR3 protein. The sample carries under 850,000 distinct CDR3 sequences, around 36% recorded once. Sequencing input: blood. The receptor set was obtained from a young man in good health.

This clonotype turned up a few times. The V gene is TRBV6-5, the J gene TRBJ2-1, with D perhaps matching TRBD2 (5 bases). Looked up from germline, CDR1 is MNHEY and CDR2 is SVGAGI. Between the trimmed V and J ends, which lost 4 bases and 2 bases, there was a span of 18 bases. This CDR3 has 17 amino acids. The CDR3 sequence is CASSLAPPGFAYNEQFF. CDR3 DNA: TGTGCCAGCAGTTTAGCCCCACCGGGATTTGCCTACAATGAGCAGTTCTTC.

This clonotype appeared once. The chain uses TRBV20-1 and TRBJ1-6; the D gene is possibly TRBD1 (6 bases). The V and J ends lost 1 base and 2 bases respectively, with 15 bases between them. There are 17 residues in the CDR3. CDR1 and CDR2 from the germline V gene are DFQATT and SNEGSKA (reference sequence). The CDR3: CSARAEQGNTYNSPLHF. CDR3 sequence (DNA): TGCAGTGCTAGAGCAGAACAGGGAAACACCTATAATTCACCCCTCCACTTT.

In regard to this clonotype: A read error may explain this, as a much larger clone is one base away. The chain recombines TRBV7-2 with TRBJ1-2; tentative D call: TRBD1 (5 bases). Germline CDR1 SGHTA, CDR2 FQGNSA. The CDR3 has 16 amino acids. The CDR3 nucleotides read TGTGCCGGCAGCCCTAGCTGGGACGGCGGAACTGGTGGCTACACCTTC. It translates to CAGSPSWDGGTGGYTF.

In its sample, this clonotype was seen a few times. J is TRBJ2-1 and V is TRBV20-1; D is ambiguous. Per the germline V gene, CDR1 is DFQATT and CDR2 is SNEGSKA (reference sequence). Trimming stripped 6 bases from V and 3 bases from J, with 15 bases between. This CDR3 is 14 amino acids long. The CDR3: CSAIRRVNYNEQFF. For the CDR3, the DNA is TGCAGTGCCATCAGAAGGGTTAACTACAATGAGCAGTTCTTC.

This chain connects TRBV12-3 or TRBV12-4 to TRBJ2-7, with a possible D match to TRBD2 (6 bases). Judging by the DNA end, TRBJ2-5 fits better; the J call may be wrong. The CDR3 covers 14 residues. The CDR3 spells CASRPAGRGGTQYF. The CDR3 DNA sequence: TGTGCCAGCAGACCTGCGGGAAGGGGAGGGACCCAGTACTTC.

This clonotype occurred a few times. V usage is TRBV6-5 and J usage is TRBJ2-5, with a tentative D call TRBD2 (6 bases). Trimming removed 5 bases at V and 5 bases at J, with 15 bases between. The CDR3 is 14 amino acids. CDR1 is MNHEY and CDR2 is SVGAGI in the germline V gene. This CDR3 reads CASSDGGGRETQYF. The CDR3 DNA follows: TGTGCCAGCAGTGACGGGGGAGGAAGGGAGACCCAGTACTTC.